The sequence of this T cell receptor beta chain was determined in a study of post-analysis software for immune sequencing data (dated by TCRdb to between 2015 and 2017). Study-wide context: Disease courses on record covered relapsing-remitting, secondary progressive and progressive-relapsing multiple sclerosis, though some patients had no subtype annotation. The patient repertoires were set against under 12 previously published healthy control repertoires from donors whose ages ranged from 6 to 25 years. A subset of samples was prepared in parallel using single-end sample barcoding, then pooled and co-amplified after Illumina adapter ligation. Broad study findings and their caveats: Multiple sclerosis patients had significantly lower normalized Chao1 diversity than controls, a result that suggests substantial peripheral T-cell clonal expansion. When samples were clustered directly using the F measure, samples prepared in the same batch co-clustered strongly, which prompted a batch-effect correction. Significantly higher frequencies in patients than in controls were found for roughly 5 TRBV segments, including TRBV5-6, TRBV5-1 and TRBV20-1. The multiple sclerosis patient group was slightly younger than the control group.

As concerns this clonotype: The antigen it recognizes is unknown. Per-base qualities were not stored, and no clone one base away is much larger.

Libraries were prepared through PCR. This sample was sequenced with an Illumina HiSeq 2500. Unique molecular identifiers were incorporated into TCR beta cDNA libraries to reduce PCR and sequencing biases. Every 1 to 10 million input T cells yielded approximately 500,000 cDNA molecules, meaning each molecule approximated one T cell. The patient libraries were prepared and sequenced using the same protocol as the earlier healthy control dataset. Samples belonging to the same batch were prepared together, multiplexed and sequenced on a shared HiSeq lane. For the original study's pipeline: MIGEC handled the raw barcoded reads, throwing out single-read molecular identifier groups before consensus assembly and CDR3 extraction. VDJtools was used for post-analysis of the clonotype tables, and diversity was normalized by down-sampling every dataset to the size of the smallest sample. In repertoire overlap clustering, CDR3 amino acid sequences, but not nucleotide sequences, were matched to correct batch-related cross-sample contamination. Clones were called with MiXCR by TCRdb after fastp trimmed the public reads at Q25, and only in-frame beta chains were retained. Entries that share a CDR3 protein sequence are merged under the most common genes and DNA. The V and J calls and clone size come from TCRdb's table, not from the authors' own analysis. The sample includes roughly 670,000 distinct CDR3 sequences, with roughly three fifths observed a single time. The ten largest clonotypes hold about 11% of the sample.

Per the germline V gene, MNHEY is the CDR1 and SVGEGT is the CDR2. The CDR3 covers 15 residues, taking in both the cysteine and the phenylalanine. Just CDR3 DNA is preserved here, 45 bases in frame from base 1. Trimming removed 2 bases from V and 3 bases from J, leaving 8 bases between the germline ends. To demonstrate the VDJtools post-analysis software, the study profiled TCR beta repertoires from the peripheral blood of 10 to 15 young patients with multiple sclerosis. The multiple sclerosis patients were children and adolescents ranging in age from roughly 6 to 16 years. The receptor comes from a girl aged 2 to 9 with multiple sclerosis. In this chain, TRBV6-2 or TRBV6-3 is recombined with TRBJ2-6; the D segment cannot be called with confidence. The material sequenced was blood. The DNA sequence follows: TGTGCCAGCAGTTACCCCCCATTTGGGGCCAACGTCCTGACTTTC. This codes for CASSYPPFGANVLTF.